This T cell receptor (beta chain) was identified in a study of monozygotic twins with inflammatory bowel disease. TCRdb reprocessed the 5' RACE reads; each CDR3 protein has one entry and no DNA is given. The sample holds 110,000 to 150,000 distinct CDR3 sequences. This clonotype originated in a human donor with ulcerative colitis or Crohn's disease, or a healthy co-twin of an affected twin (not recorded which). What was sequenced was blood.

The CDR3: CSVEDSGQDLYEQYF. The chain combines TRBV29-1 with TRBJ2-7. Germline V CDR1 and CDR2: SQVTM, ANQGSEA. The CDR3 loop spans 15 amino acids.